What follows are 8 T cell receptor beta chains derived from one specimen sequenced in a study of T cells in Graves' hyperthyroidism and ophthalmopathy. TCR beta CDR3 sequences were amplified from RNA transcripts. HTBI primers were employed in a first-round RT-PCR of the TCR CDR3. TCRdb reanalysed the multiplex PCR reads using MiXCR and keeps one entry per CDR3 protein. The sample consists of 750,000 to 950,000 distinct CDR3 sequences, 35% to 45% of them appearing once. Sequencing used blood. These receptors all come from a man aged 18-30 years with Graves' hyperthyroidism.

This clonotype was seen a handful of times. The chain uses TRBV28 and TRBJ1-6; TRBD1 agrees at 7 bases. The CDR3 length is 15 residues. V gave up 5 bases and J gave up 7 bases; unmatched junction bases: 8. Germline lookup yields CDR1 MDHEN and CDR2 SYDVKM. CDR3 sequence reads: CASSPQGVGNSPLHF. The CDR3 DNA sequence: TGTGCCAGCAGTCCTCAGGGGGTTGGAAATTCACCCCTCCACTTT.

This clonotype was detected only once. A much larger clone lies a single base off, so this may be a read error. The chain carries TRBV7-2 and TRBJ2-5; D remains ambiguous. The V gene lost 7 bases and the J gene lost 5 bases, with 8 bases spanning the gap. Germline values: CDR1 SGHTA, CDR2 FQGNSA. The CDR3 covers 11 residues. The CDR3 sequence is CASKILETQYF. DNA of the CDR3: TGTGCCAGCAAGATCCTGGAGACCCAGTACTTC.

The chain uses TRBV11-1 and TRBJ1-1; D is uncertain. The CDR3 extends over 12 amino acids. Trimming took off 5 bases at V and 6 bases at J, with 10 bases between the two ends. CDR1 and CDR2 (germline): SGHAT, FQDESV (reference sequence). This CDR3 is CASSPLWAEAFF. The CDR3 nucleotides are TGTGCCAGCAGCCCGTTGTGGGCTGAAGCTTTCTTT.

This clonotype was recorded at least ten times. This sequence joins TRBV10-1 and TRBJ2-7; the D gene is possibly TRBD1 (5 bases). Germline CDR1 reads WNHNN; CDR2 reads SYGVQD (reference sequence). Trimming removed 2 bases at V and 3 bases at J, with 8 bases between. The CDR3 is 13 amino acids. The CDR3 coding sequence is TGCGCCAGCAGTGAGGGACATCTCTACGAGCAGTACTTC. The encoded protein is CASSEGHLYEQYF.

This clonotype showed up just once. The J gene is TRBJ2-2, the V gene TRBV29-1; 8 bases line up with TRBD2. This CDR3 has 16 residues. The V gene's germline CDR1 is SQVTM and CDR2 ANQGSEA. The V segment lost 2 bases and the J segment 6 bases; nucleotides outside the gene matches: 11. The CDR3 sequence: CSVETSGRVISGELFF. As DNA, the CDR3 is TGCAGCGTTGAAACTAGCGGCAGGGTGATCTCCGGGGAGCTGTTTTTT.

This clonotype was seen repeatedly, ten times or more. This chain links TRBV7-8 with TRBJ2-5; D is uncertain. V was cut by 1 base and J by 2 bases, with 14 bases left in between. The germline V gene has CDR1 SGHVS and CDR2 FQNEAQ. The CDR3 runs to 16 residues. Written as DNA, the CDR3 is TGTGCCAGCAGCTTAGTGGTGCGGCAGACACAAGAGACCCAGTACTTC. Translated, it gives CASSLVVRQTQETQYF.

This clonotype was found many times. V gene TRBV7-9 combines with J gene TRBJ2-7, with D unclear. Germline V CDR1 and CDR2: SEHNR, FQNEAQ (reference sequence). This CDR3 contains 12 residues. The V gene lost 6 bases and the J gene lost 6 bases, with 12 bases spanning the gap. CDR3 sequence reads: CASSSDPSEQYF. CDR3 DNA sequence: TGTGCCAGCAGTTCAGACCCATCCGAGCAGTACTTC. Full variable domain (outside the CDR3, taken from reference TRBV7-9 and TRBJ2-7): DTGVSQNPRHKITKRGQNVTFRCDPISEHNRLYWYRQTLGQGPEFLTYFQNEAQLEKSRLLSDRFSAERPKGSFSTLEIQRTEQGDSAMYLCASSSDPSEQYFGPGTRLTVT.

Concerning this clonotype itself: A much larger clone is a single base away; this may be a read error. It is unclear where the CDR3 begins or ends on the DNA, so no DNA is shown, and the CDR3 is as TCRdb lists it. The chain carries TRBV12-3 or TRBV12-4 and TRBJ1-6; the table gives TRBD1 as D, unverified against the DNA. The CDR3 sequence runs 15 residues, both termini included. CDR3 sequence: CASTFGQGAGSPPHF.